A single sample is the source of the 4 T cell receptor beta chains below, sequenced in a study of T cell changes during pregnancy in multiple sclerosis. Clones were read by immunoSEQ multiplex PCR, and TCRdb kept only the in-frame ones, dropping some. The sample shows roughly 68,000 clones, roughly 94% of them seen only once. The sequencing here drew on peripheral blood, taken in the second trimester of pregnancy. These receptors all stem from a female donor in good health, enrolled as a control in a pregnancy study.

The chain joins TRBV19 to TRBJ1-3; 7 bases are shared with TRBD1. CDR1 and CDR2 (germline): LNHDA, SQIVND (reference sequence). Trimming took 6 bases from V and 9 from J; bases not matched to a gene: 14. CDR3 length equals 15 residues. CDR3 sequence: CASSGYQGVPSTIYF. As DNA, the CDR3 is TGTGCCAGTAGCGGGTATCAGGGGGTCCCCTCCACCATATATTTT.

The CDR3 reads CATSREPGSAYNEQFF. The CDR3 coding sequence is TGTGCCACCAGCAGAGAGCCGGGGAGCGCCTACAATGAGCAGTTCTTC. J is TRBJ2-1 and V is TRBV15, with D possibly TRBD2 on 5 matching bases. Trimming cost V 0 bases and J 2 bases, with 11 bases left between them. Germline CDR1 and CDR2: LNHNV and YYDKDF (reference sequence). This CDR3 is built from 16 residues.

The chain recombines TRBV6-6 with TRBJ1-2, with D unresolved. V was trimmed by 5 bases and J by 0 bases, leaving 7 bases between them. Germline V gene data show CDR1 as MNHNY and CDR2 as SVGAGI (reference sequence). There are 13 residues in the CDR3. The CDR3 sequence is CASSLQSNYGYTF. In DNA, the CDR3 is TGTGCCAGCAGTCTACAGTCTAACTATGGCTACACCTTC.

The gene calls are TRBV2 and TRBJ2-2, with 8 bases matching TRBD1. V shed 2 bases, J shed 1 base, and the junction held 3 bases outside the gene matches. CDR1 and CDR2 (germline): SNHLY, FYNNEI. This CDR3 is built from 16 residues. DNA for the CDR3: TGTGCCAGCAGTGAAATAGGGACAGGGAACACCGGGGAGCTGTTTTTT. It translates to CASSEIGTGNTGELFF. Together with reference TRBV2 and TRBJ2-2, the CDR3 gives the full variable domain: EPEVTQTPSHQVTQMGQEVILRCVPISNHLYFYWYRQILGQKVEFLVSFYNNEISEKSEIFDDQFSVERPDGSNFTLKIRSTKLEDSAMYFCASSEIGTGNTGELFFGEGSRLTVL.